This TCR beta chain was identified in a study of identifying expanded T cells in peripheral blood. Trimming pared 1 base from V and 2 bases from J, leaving 12 bases between. The V gene's germline CDR1 is SNHLY and CDR2 FYNNEI. CDR3 length: 16 residues. Clones were sequenced by immunoSEQ multiplex PCR, and TCRdb holds only the in-frame ones, with some missing. The sample holds roughly 100,000 clones, 70% to 90% seen once. Material: blood. The sequence was collected from a person between 18 and 70 years old in good health. The chain joins TRBV2 to TRBJ1-3, with a weak D call TRBD1 (5 bases). CDR3 nucleotides: TGTGCCAGCAGTGAAGGACGAGGGGTGACTGGAAACACCATATATTTT. This encodes CASSEGRGVTGNTIYF.